A selection of T cell receptor beta chains follows, all from one sample in a study of shared clonotypes between healthy human individuals. Sequencing was performed with immunoSEQ multiplex PCR; in TCRdb, only in-frame clones are kept and a portion is missing. Of more than 2 million clones listed, around 96% are singletons. Material for sequencing was naive CD8+ T cells sorted from blood. These receptor sequences come from a man between 18 and 35 years old in good health. Both conserved end residues are part of each CDR3. A D gene is named only where the DNA matches it firmly. Only part of the rows carry a size: once, few, many, or a class if the clone is expanded.

d_call j_call clone_size v_call cdr3_aa cdr3_nt
. TRBJ2-7 . TRBV7-9 CASSLVEYEQYF TGTGCCAGCAGCTTAGTTGAATACGAGCAGTACTTC
. TRBJ2-1 . TRBV30 CAWSVGQSLVRFF TGTGCCTGGAGTGTTGGTCAATCTTTGGTCAGGTTCTTC
TRBD1 TRBJ2-5 . TRBV6-5 CASSYGTGGQETQYF TGTGCCAGCAGTTACGGTACAGGGGGCCAAGAGACCCAGTACTTC
TRBD1 TRBJ1-4 . TRBV28 CASSQRTGQNEKLFF TGTGCCAGCAGTCAGCGGACAGGACAGAATGAAAAACTGTTTTTT
. TRBJ2-3 . TRBV27 CASSLTGWETDTQYF TGTGCCAGCAGCCTGACGGGGTGGGAGACAGATACGCAGTATTTT
. TRBJ2-7 . TRBV7-9 CASSPPSSYEQYF TGTGCCAGCAGCCCCCCGAGCTCCTACGAGCAGTACTTC
. TRBJ1-2 . TRBV11-2 CASSPDSTYGYTF TGTGCCAGCAGCCCAGACAGCACTTATGGCTACACCTTC
TRBD1 TRBJ1-1 . TRBV28 CASSPLDRGDTEAFF TGTGCCAGCAGCCCACTTGACAGGGGCGACACTGAAGCTTTCTTT
. TRBJ1-5 . TRBV5-4 CASSYPTVYSNQPQHF TGTGCCAGCAGCTACCCTACCGTTTATAGCAATCAGCCCCAGCATTTT
TRBD1 TRBJ1-1 . TRBV7-8 CASSQGQGTTEAFF TGTGCCAGCAGCCAGGGACAGGGAACCACTGAAGCTTTCTTT
TRBD2 TRBJ2-7 once TRBV4-1 CASSRELAGAYEQYF TGCGCCAGCAGCCGCGAACTAGCGGGAGCTTACGAGCAGTACTTC
. TRBJ1-1 . TRBV5-1 CASSLQGNTEAFF TGCGCCAGCAGCTTACAAGGAAACACTGAAGCTTTCTTT
TRBD2 TRBJ2-1 . TRBV4-1 CASTPGRANEQFF TGCGCCAGCACCCCGGGGAGGGCCAATGAGCAGTTCTTC
. TRBJ1-4 . TRBV30 CAWSGQDEKLFF TGTGCCTGGAGTGGGCAGGATGAAAAACTGTTTTTT
TRBD1 TRBJ2-7 . TRBV29-1 CSVQAISGTAFSYEQYF TGCAGCGTTCAAGCTATCTCCGGGACAGCCTTCTCCTACGAGCAGTACTTC
. TRBJ2-7 . TRBV27 CASSLSGAGSHEQYF TGTGCCAGCAGTTTATCGGGGGCAGGGTCCCACGAGCAGTACTTC
. TRBJ1-6 . TRBV27 CASSLLPPGPYNSPLHF TGTGCCAGCAGTCTACTCCCTCCAGGGCCCTATAATTCACCCCTCCACTTT
. TRBJ2-3 . TRBV6-5 CASSYHNTDTQYF TGTGCCAGCAGTTACCACAACACAGATACGCAGTATTTT
. TRBJ2-2 . TRBV10-3 CAISVRNNREDYTGELFF TGTGCCATCAGTGTTAGGAATAACAGGGAAGATTATACCGGGGAGCTGTTTTTT
. TRBJ1-1 . TRBV5-4 CASREWGASLNTEAFF TGTGCCAGCAGAGAATGGGGGGCCTCCCTGAACACTGAAGCTTTCTTT
. TRBJ2-3 . TRBV9 CASSVGGADTQYF TGTGCCAGCAGCGTCGGGGGCGCAGATACGCAGTATTTT
. TRBJ1-2 . TRBV5-4 CASSLAEGWYGYTF TGTGCCAGCAGCTTGGCGGAGGGGTGGTATGGCTACACCTTC
TRBD1 TRBJ1-4 . TRBV5-1 CASSLEGTGEKNEKLFF TGCGCCAGCAGCTTGGAAGGGACAGGTGAAAAGAATGAAAAACTGTTTTTT
. TRBJ1-2 . TRBV28 CASSFRTDYGYTF TGTGCCAGCAGTTTCCGGACAGACTATGGCTACACCTTC
. TRBJ2-5 . TRBV10-2 CASSESRLAFQETQYF TGCGCCAGCAGTGAGTCTCGGCTAGCGTTTCAAGAGACCCAGTACTTC
. TRBJ2-3 . TRBV11-2 CASSLGGDTQYF TGTGCCAGCAGTTTGGGTGGAGATACGCAGTATTTT
. TRBJ2-7 . TRBV4-3 CASSPQLQGSYEQYF TGCGCCAGCAGCCCTCAATTACAGGGTTCCTACGAGCAGTACTTC
TRBD1 TRBJ2-7 few TRBV30 CAWGWEDRVYEQYF TGTGCCTGGGGTTGGGAGGACAGGGTCTACGAGCAGTACTTC
. TRBJ2-5 . TRBV13 CASSYDRAAGETQYF TGTGCCAGCAGCTATGACCGGGCCGCGGGGGAGACCCAGTACTTC
. TRBJ2-5 . TRBV29-1 CSVAPAGTWETQYF TGCAGCGTCGCCCCGGCCGGTACGTGGGAGACCCAGTACTTC
TRBD1 TRBJ2-1 . TRBV14 CASSQGTGVHNEQFF TGTGCCAGCAGCCAAGGGACAGGGGTGCACAATGAGCAGTTCTTC